This TCR beta chain was retrieved from a study of T cell responses to AZD1222 COVID-19 vaccine. General observations from the study: Only five to seven AZD1222 recipients tested seropositive at baseline. A mostly white British donor set with more females was recruited, and clonal diversity was possibly underestimated. None of the repertoires were sampled until the peak T cell response had passed.

The study pooled second doses at about 4 or about 12 weeks. Details on this clone: Its specificity is not known.

Sequencing used immunoSEQ multiplex PCR; TCRdb keeps in-frame clones, though not all of them. The data show more than 150,000 clones, with about 90% seen just once and approximately 1.9% held by the top ten. The TCR sequence derives from an adult who received the AZD1222 COVID-19 vaccine. Sequenced here: peripheral blood, sampled 28 days after the second AZD1222 dose.

The CDR3 DNA follows: TGTGCCAGCAGGGGACAGGGGTCCTATAATTCACCCCTCCACTTT. Translating it yields CASRGQGSYNSPLHF. The chain joins TRBV28 to TRBJ1-6; 10 bases map to TRBD1. The germline V gene has CDR1 MDHEN and CDR2 SYDVKM. The CDR3 totals 15 residues. V lost 6 bases to trimming and J lost 1 base; unmatched junction nucleotides: 0.